The rows below give T cell receptor beta chains drawn from one sample of a study of Graves' ophthalmopathy and Graves' hyperthyroidism. TCRdb independently ran MiXCR on the multiplex PCR reads; one entry per CDR3 protein. The sample lists 170,000 or so distinct CDR3 sequences, less than 45% occurring once. Sequencing used peripheral blood. Source of these receptors: a woman aged 40-49 years with Graves' ophthalmopathy. Both conserved end residues are part of each CDR3. Size tells how often a clone was seen (once, few, many) or the class of an expanded clone, and some rows leave it out.

j_call	clone_size	v_call	cdr3_aa
TRBJ2-4	many	TRBV27	CASSPLAGGSSVTKNIQYF
TRBJ1-5	-	TRBV11-2	CASSLDGGSPQPQHF
TRBJ1-1	many	TRBV6-5	CASSPWENTEAFF
TRBJ2-7	-	TRBV5-1	CASSALAGVLSYPEQYF
TRBJ2-7	many	TRBV6-2/TRBV6-3	CASRSNRGDEQYF
TRBJ2-7	-	TRBV28	CASLPSQGGVASDEQYF
TRBJ1-2	many	TRBV20-1	CSARDLGQGLFTYGYTF
TRBJ1-2	many	TRBV19	CASSGQASDYGYTF
TRBJ1-5	-	TRBV10-3	CAISDNGNQPQHF
TRBJ2-7	-	TRBV20-1	CSASWGTDYEQYF
TRBJ1-1	many	TRBV11-1	CASSPHLNTEAFF
TRBJ2-2	-	TRBV4-2	CASRREPNTGELFF
TRBJ2-1	-	TRBV7-2	CASSLGEDNEQFF
TRBJ1-5	many	TRBV7-8	CASSPRDRWNQPQHF
TRBJ2-2	many	TRBV6-2/TRBV6-3	CASIGTGRANTGELFF
TRBJ2-7	many	TRBV28	CASSSAGTSSTEQYF
TRBJ2-7	many	TRBV6-5	CASSYSKRGPYEQYF
TRBJ1-2	-	TRBV7-2	CASSLEVRGYTF
TRBJ2-7	-	TRBV7-2	CASSLRDRSGEQYF
TRBJ2-7	few	TRBV6-1	CASRQGTMSEQYF
TRBJ1-2	-	TRBV30	CAWSPGLFGYTF
TRBJ2-7	-	TRBV12-3/TRBV12-4	CASSYLTKAEQYF
TRBJ2-5	-	TRBV12-3/TRBV12-4	CASSLKLADIFQETQYF
TRBJ2-2	many	TRBV6-1	CASRRLAENTGELFF
TRBJ1-1	-	TRBV19	CASSGQTRNTEAFF
TRBJ1-2	many	TRBV11-2	CASSLTWTGNYGYTF
TRBJ1-1	medium-sized	TRBV6-5	CASSSDLNTEAFF
TRBJ2-3	many	TRBV6-2/TRBV6-3	CASSYGGEGANGDTQYF
TRBJ1-2	many	TRBV4-1	CASSGIGGSGYTF
TRBJ2-1	many	TRBV5-1	CASSLSGVEYNEQFF
TRBJ1-1	-	TRBV12-3/TRBV12-4	CASTPTGLEAFF
TRBJ1-5	-	TRBV27	CASSRQGGQPQHF
TRBJ1-1	-	TRBV6-1	CASRATSNTEAFF
TRBJ1-1	many	TRBV15	CATSTQIGTEAFF
TRBJ2-7	-	TRBV12-3/TRBV12-4	CASRETGAYEQYF
TRBJ2-7	many	TRBV7-2	CASSSAGTMVYEQYF
TRBJ1-5	many	TRBV5-1	CASSPAPGQPQHF
TRBJ1-5	once	TRBV19	CASSIIGRDNQPQHF
TRBJ2-4	many	TRBV24-1	CATSPESSGIQYF
TRBJ2-7	many	TRBV12-3/TRBV12-4	CASSLGGGVYEQYF